Below, 17 T cell receptor beta chains from the same sample are listed, as sequenced in a study of blood T cell repertoires in COVID-19. This table comes from immunoSEQ multiplex PCR, and its TCRdb copy is limited to in-frame clones, with some not included. The table lists some 170,000 clones, roughly 87% of them singletons. Sequenced: peripheral blood. The receptors derive from a woman aged 45-59 years with acute or convalescent COVID-19.

There are a few counts of this clone. This rearrangement joins TRBV12-3 or TRBV12-4 to TRBJ1-1; TRBD1 agrees at 7 bases. The CDR3 length is 12 residues. V dropped 6 bases and J dropped 4; count of bases not matched to a gene: 2. CDR3 DNA sequence: TGTGCCAGCAGGAGGGGGCCCACTGAAGCTTTCTTT. It translates to CASRRGPTEAFF.

The rearrangement links TRBV5-8 to TRBJ1-5; TRBD1 might be the D (5 bases). V was pared by 2 bases and J by 2 bases, with 14 bases between. The CDR3 runs 16 residues. In germline, CDR1 is SGHTS, CDR2 YDEGEE. The CDR3 sequence is CASSFTGGYRNQPQHF. CDR3 in DNA: TGTGCCAGCAGCTTCACAGGAGGGTATCGCAATCAGCCCCAGCATTTT.

The chain combines TRBV20-1 with TRBJ2-2; TRBD2 matches 11 bases. Germline trimming cut 3 bases from V and 4 bases from J; bases unmatched to any gene: 4. CDR1 and CDR2 from the germline V gene are DFQATT and SNEGSKA (reference sequence). This CDR3 contains 15 residues. CDR3 bases: TGCAGTGCTAGTACCGGACTAGCGGGCACCGGGGAGCTGTTTTTT. Its translation is CSASTGLAGTGELFF.

This clone was seen a single time. V is TRBV7-2 and J is TRBJ2-7; 8 positions match TRBD2. Germline V CDR1 and CDR2: SGHTA, FQGNSA. V trimming: 2 bases; J trimming: 5 bases; junction bases outside the gene matches: 5. CDR3 length: 14 residues. CDR3 region: CASSLTGGPHEQYF. The DNA for the CDR3 is TGTGCCAGCAGCTTAACGGGGGGGCCCCACGAGCAGTACTTC.

The chain couples TRBV27 to TRBJ2-1; 9 bases map to TRBD2. This CDR3 is 17 amino acids long. Germline CDR1 and CDR2: MNHEY and SMNVEV (reference sequence). V lost 10 bases, J lost 7 bases, and 20 bases stayed unmatched. The CDR3 nucleotides read TGTGCCACCCTAGCCCCGGCTAGCGGGGTTGGCCTAAATGAGCAGTTCTTC. Translation: CATLAPASGVGLNEQFF.

The chain carries TRBV10-3 and TRBJ1-1, with D uncertain. The CDR3 length is 15 residues. Germline lookup yields CDR1 ENHRY and CDR2 SYGVKD. The V and J ends lost 5 bases and 5 bases respectively, with 18 bases between them. CDR3 bases: TGTGCCATCAGTCGACGCGGGGATCAACGGACTGAAGCTTTCTTT. Its protein product is CAISRRGDQRTEAFF.

The gene calls are TRBV14 and TRBJ2-1, with 11 bases aligning to TRBD2. This CDR3 is 15 amino acids long. Looked up from germline, CDR1 is SGHDN and CDR2 is FVKESK. The ends lost 4 bases at V and 9 bases at J; junction bases unmatched: 8. The CDR3 DNA reads TGTGCCAGCAGCCGGAGACTAGCGGGGTCCGGTGAGCAGTTCTTC. This gives the protein CASSRRLAGSGEQFF.

The chain is built from TRBV12-5 and TRBJ2-3; D remains unclear. Per the germline V gene, CDR1 is LGHNT and CDR2 is FRNRAP. CDR3 length equals 14 residues. The V end lost 1 base, the J end lost 4 bases, and 9 bases lay between the germline ends. CDR3 nucleotides: TGTGCTAGTGGTTTGGGACTTGACTCAGATACGCAGTATTTT. Protein: CASGLGLDSDTQYF. The whole variable domain, filled in from reference TRBV12-5 and TRBJ2-3, reads DARVTQTPRHKVTEMGQEVTMRCQPILGHNTVFWYRQTMMQGLELLAYFRNRAPLDDSGMPKDRFSAEMPDATLATLKIQPSEPRDSAVYFCASGLGLDSDTQYFGPGTRLTVL.

This chain uses TRBV7-2 with TRBJ2-1; 14 bases are shared with TRBD2. Per the germline V gene, CDR1 is SGHTA and CDR2 is FQGNSA. The J segment lost 7 bases and the V segment lost 0 bases, leaving 17 bases of the junction unmatched. This CDR3 spans 21 amino acids. The CDR3 DNA is TGTGCCAGCAGCTTAGCCCAGGGGGGACTAGCGGGAGTTTCGGGGCTGAATGAGCAGTTCTTC. It specifies CASSLAQGGLAGVSGLNEQFF. Full variable domain (rest looked up from reference TRBV7-2 and TRBJ2-1): GAGVSQSPSNKVTEKGKDVELRCDPISGHTALYWYRQSLGQGLEFLIYFQGNSAPDKSGLPSDRFSAERTGGSVSTLTIQRTQQEDSAVYLCASSLAQGGLAGVSGLNEQFFGPGTRLTVL.

This chain connects TRBV6-1 to TRBJ2-1, with 10 bases matching TRBD1. Germline V gene sequence: CDR1 MNHNS, CDR2 SASEGT. J lost 6 bases, V lost 2 bases, and 7 bases had no gene match. CDR3 length: 16 amino acids. The CDR3 DNA follows: TGTGCCAGCAGTGAACCGGGGACAGGGGTCTTCAATGAGCAGTTCTTC. It translates to CASSEPGTGVFNEQFF.

The chain joins TRBV19 to TRBJ2-3; 8 nucleotides align to TRBD2. This CDR3 contains 17 residues. V dropped 7 bases and J dropped 2; count of bases not matched to a gene: 14. Looked up from germline, CDR1 is LNHDA and CDR2 is SQIVND (reference sequence). The chain's CDR3 is CASTWRGGGIFTDTQYF. CDR3 coding DNA: TGTGCCAGTACCTGGAGAGGCGGGGGGATATTCACAGATACGCAGTATTTT.

The chain combines TRBV19 with TRBJ1-4, with D perhaps TRBD1 (5 bases). V was clipped by 7 bases and J by 1 base, with 10 bases between them. Germline assignment: CDR1 LNHDA and CDR2 SQIVND (reference sequence). The length of the CDR3 is 14 residues. The CDR3 protein is CASTGRGTNEKLFF. In DNA form, the CDR3 reads TGTGCCAGTACGGGGCGGGGAACTAATGAAAAACTGTTTTTT.

The genes are TRBV7-2 and TRBJ1-2; 12 nucleotides match TRBD1. With V trimmed by 0 bases and J by 3 bases, 2 bases remained unmatched. From germline, CDR1 is SGHTA and CDR2 FQGNSA. The CDR3 consists of 16 residues. This chain's CDR3 is CASSLARDRGHYGYTF. As DNA, the CDR3 is TGTGCCAGCAGCTTAGCCCGGGACAGGGGGCACTATGGCTACACCTTC.

This clone has a single count. The rearrangement links TRBV19 to TRBJ1-2, with TRBD1 matching 9 bases. The CDR3 contains 15 residues. V gave up 3 bases and J gave up 4 bases; unmatched junction bases: 6. Germline assignment: CDR1 LNHDA and CDR2 SQIVND (reference sequence). The chain's CDR3 is CASSIETGGSYGYTF. As DNA, the CDR3 is TGTGCCAGTAGTATTGAGACAGGGGGAAGCTATGGCTACACCTTC.

The rearrangement joins TRBV27 to TRBJ1-2, with 7 bases identical to TRBD1. This CDR3 has 15 residues. The germline V gene encodes CDR1 MNHEY and CDR2 SMNVEV (reference sequence). Trimming at V came to 1 base and at J to 0 bases, leaving 2 bases not matched to a gene. CDR3 protein: CASSLYRGTNYGYTF. CDR3 nucleotide sequence: TGTGCCAGCAGTTTATACAGGGGCACTAACTATGGCTACACCTTC.

This clone is a singleton in its sample. CDR3 residues: CASSPRGLAAGEQFF. CDR3 DNA sequence: TGTGCCAGCAGCCCGCGGGGACTAGCGGCGGGAGAGCAGTTCTTC. The genes are TRBV7-3 and TRBJ2-1; 11 nucleotides agree with TRBD2. The V and J ends lost 5 bases and 10 bases, in that order; junction bases with no gene match: 10. CDR1 and CDR2 (germline): SGHTA, FQGTGA. The CDR3 has 15 amino acids.

This clone was picked up one time. The chain links TRBV19 to TRBJ2-1; 12 nucleotides line up with TRBD2. The CDR3 spans 16 residues. Trimming cost V 6 bases and J 8 bases; bases outside gene matches: 11. Germline assignment: CDR1 LNHDA and CDR2 SQIVND (reference sequence). CDR3 DNA sequence: TGTGCCAGTAGGGTAGGACTAGCGGGACTCGGCGATGAGCAGTTCTTC. This gives the protein CASRVGLAGLGDEQFF. Supplemented by reference TRBV19 and TRBJ2-1, the full variable domain reads DGGITQSPKYLFRKEGQNVTLSCEQNLNHDAMYWYRQDPGQGLRLIYYSQIVNDFQKGDIAEGYSVSREKKESFPLTVTSAQKNPTAFYLCASRVGLAGLGDEQFFGPGTRLTVL.